The 30 T cell receptor beta chains listed next were all sequenced from one sample in a study of beta chain features in type 1 diabetes. The isolated RNA, all of it, was reverse transcribed, so expressed TCRB transcripts were what got sequenced. Only in-frame clones appear in the TCRdb table, and some are missing; sequencing was by immunoSEQ multiplex PCR. The table lists fewer than 250,000 clones, 9.6% of them singletons. The source material was naive CD4+ T cells from blood. These receptors were obtained from a woman aged 18 to 35 in good health.

The chain has TRBV18 and TRBJ2-1, with 10 bases matching TRBD1. Per germline, CDR1 KGHSH and CDR2 LQKENI. The length of the CDR3 is 16 residues. The junction had 9 bases not matched to a gene; V was cut back by 2 bases and J by 8 bases. Written as DNA, the CDR3 is TGTGCCAGCTCACCAGTGGCGGGACAGGGGACCGATGAGCAGTTCTTC. It is translated as CASSPVAGQGTDEQFF. The variable domain in full, completed from reference TRBV18 and TRBJ2-1, reads NAGVMQNPRHLVRRRGQEARLRCSPMKGHSHVYWYRQLPEEGLKFMVYLQKENIIDESGMPKERFSAEFPKEGPSILRIQQVVRGDSAAYFCASSPVAGQGTDEQFFGPGTRLTVL.

This clone was seen only a few times. CDR3 sequence reads: CASSLSFGKAYEQYF. The CDR3 coding sequence is TGTGCCAGCAGTTTATCTTTCGGGAAGGCCTACGAGCAGTACTTC. This chain joins TRBV27 and TRBJ2-7; the D gene is possibly TRBD2 (5 bases). The CDR3 has 15 residues. V was trimmed by 0 bases and J by 2 bases, leaving 11 bases between them. Germline V gene data show CDR1 as MNHEY and CDR2 as SMNVEV (reference sequence).

The table lists this clone with a few counts. This rearrangement joins TRBV6-5 to TRBJ1-1, with D tentatively TRBD1 (5 bases). The CDR3 is 15 residues long. Germline V lookup: CDR1 MNHEY, CDR2 SVGAGI. Trimming shortened V by 0 bases and J by 0 bases, and 8 bases separated the two germline ends. The CDR3: CASSYSRGVNTEAFF. In nucleotides, the CDR3 is TGTGCCAGCAGTTACTCTAGGGGTGTGAACACTGAAGCTTTCTTT.

In its sample, this clone was seen a few times. The V call is TRBV5-1, the J call TRBJ1-2, with 10 bases lining up with TRBD1. J was trimmed by 8 bases and V by 4 bases; bases with no gene match: 5. CDR1 is SGHRS and CDR2 is YFSETQ in the germline V gene. This CDR3 comprises 13 residues. CDR3 sequence (DNA): TGCGCCAGCAGCAGGACAGGGGGTTGGGGCTACACCTTC. It translates to CASSRTGGWGYTF. The whole variable domain, filled in from reference TRBV5-1 and TRBJ1-2, reads KAGVTQTPRYLIKTRGQQVTLSCSPISGHRSVSWYQQTPGQGLQFLFEYFSETQRNKGNFPGRFSGRQFSNSRSEMNVSTLELGDSALYLCASSRTGGWGYTFGSGTRLTVV.

The V and J genes are TRBV19 and TRBJ1-2; maybe TRBD1 (6 bases). The CDR3 has 14 amino acids. Trimming pared 8 bases from V and 3 bases from J, leaving 16 bases between. CDR1 and CDR2 from the germline V gene are LNHDA and SQIVND (reference sequence). CDR3 sequence reads: CASFRSTGDYGYTF. Here the CDR3 DNA reads TGTGCCAGTTTTCGATCGACAGGCGACTATGGCTACACCTTC.

This clone was counted a few times. The chain has TRBV7-9 and TRBJ1-6; D remains unclear. The V and J ends lost 2 bases and 7 bases respectively, with 12 bases between them. CDR1 is SEHNR, CDR2 FQNEAQ, per germline (reference sequence). This CDR3 is built from 15 residues. CDR3 DNA: TGTGCCAGCAGCTTACTGGGTTTGAGGAATTCACCCCTCCACTTT. It is translated as CASSLLGLRNSPLHF. The whole variable domain, filled in from reference TRBV7-9 and TRBJ1-6, reads DTGVSQNPRHKITKRGQNVTFRCDPISEHNRLYWYRQTLGQGPEFLTYFQNEAQLEKSRLLSDRFSAERPKGSFSTLEIQRTEQGDSAMYLCASSLLGLRNSPLHFGNGTRLTVT.

CDR3 in amino acids: CASSLTAGASNQPQHF. The CDR3 bases are TGTGCCAGCTCACTAACGGCAGGGGCGAGCAATCAGCCCCAGCATTTT. The chain carries TRBV18 and TRBJ1-5; D may be TRBD1 (6 bases). Trimming removed 4 bases at V and 1 base at J, with 14 bases between. Germline V lookup: CDR1 KGHSH, CDR2 LQKENI. The CDR3 is 16 amino acids.

This clone was seen more than once but under ten times. This chain connects TRBV2 to TRBJ2-1; D gene ambiguous. V was trimmed by 7 bases and J by 7 bases, leaving 20 bases between them. From germline, CDR1 is SNHLY and CDR2 FYNNEI. CDR3 length: 15 amino acids. CDR3 sequence reads: CASTSPGSYINEQFF. CDR3 DNA sequence: TGTGCCAGCACCAGTCCCGGGTCATATATTAATGAGCAGTTCTTC.

V usage is TRBV5-1 and J usage is TRBJ1-2, with D uncertain. Trimming removed 0 bases from V and 4 bases from J, with 13 bases in between. The CDR3 covers 15 residues. Germline V CDR1 and CDR2: SGHRS, YFSETQ. CDR3 loop: CASSLDPAGVYGYTF. CDR3 DNA sequence: TGCGCCAGCAGCTTGGATCCCGCGGGCGTCTATGGCTACACCTTC.

This clone was observed a few times. This rearrangement joins TRBV5-1 to TRBJ2-1; TRBD1 matches 7 bases. Germline CDR1 SGHRS, CDR2 YFSETQ. With V trimmed by 4 bases and J by 14 bases, 9 bases remained unmatched. There are 12 residues in the CDR3. The CDR3 nucleotides read TGCGCCAGCAGCCTCACAGGGGCGAAGGAGTTCTTC. This gives the protein CASSLTGAKEFF.

This clone showed up just a few times. This chain uses TRBV5-1 with TRBJ1-6; 9 bases are a match to TRBD1. The trim removed 6 bases at V and 10 bases at J, leaving 14 bases unmatched. CDR3 length equals 16 residues. Germline values: CDR1 SGHRS, CDR2 YFSETQ. The CDR3 sequence: CASKPEAGQGYSPLHF. DNA for the CDR3: TGCGCCAGCAAACCCGAAGCGGGACAGGGTTACTCACCCCTCCACTTT.

This clone has only a few counts. The chain uses TRBV11-2 and TRBJ2-3; 9 nucleotides align to TRBD2. This CDR3 is built from 14 residues. CDR1 is SGHAT and CDR2 is FQNNGV in the germline V gene. Trimming removed 1 base from V and 6 bases from J; junction bases left unmatched: 2. The CDR3 sequence: CASSLVSGGDTQYF. The CDR3 DNA reads TGTGCCAGCAGCTTAGTTAGCGGGGGTGATACGCAGTATTTT. The variable domain in full, completed from reference TRBV11-2 and TRBJ2-3, reads EAGVAQSPRYKIIEKRQSVAFWCNPISGHATLYWYQQILGQGPKLLIQFQNNGVVDDSQLPKDRFSAERLKGVDSTLKIQPAKLEDSAVYLCASSLVSGGDTQYFGPGTRLTVL.

This clone was observed a handful of times. The chain combines TRBV15 with TRBJ2-3; TRBD1 matches 10 bases. Looked up from germline, CDR1 is LNHNV and CDR2 is YYDKDF (reference sequence). V was clipped by 1 base and J by 4 bases; unmatched bases: 11. The CDR3 is made up of 18 amino acids. This CDR3 reads CATSRGDTTGGLADTQYF. The CDR3 DNA follows: TGTGCCACCAGCAGAGGGGATACGACAGGGGGCTTAGCAGATACGCAGTATTTT. Full variable domain (missing parts from reference TRBV15 and TRBJ2-3): DAMVIQNPRYQVTQFGKPVTLSCSQTLNHNVMYWYQQKSSQAPKLLFHYYDKDFNNEADTPDNFQSRRPNTSFCFLDIRSPGLGDTAMYLCATSRGDTTGGLADTQYFGPGTRLTVL.

The CDR3 DNA is TGTGCCAGCAGTTACGGGAGAGGATTTCAGCCCCAGCATTTT. This codes for CASSYGRGFQPQHF. This chain uses TRBV6-5 with TRBJ1-5; unclear D gene. The germline V gene has CDR1 MNHEY and CDR2 SVGAGI. The V end lost 2 bases, the J end lost 6 bases, and 11 bases lay between the germline ends. This CDR3 is built from 14 residues.

The gene calls are TRBV29-1 and TRBJ1-1; D might be TRBD1 (6 bases). Deletions cut 6 bases from V and 0 bases from J, with 8 bases between. Germline-derived CDR1 and CDR2 are SQVTM and ANQGSEA. The CDR3 length is 12 residues. Here the CDR3 DNA reads TGCAGCGTGGACAGTTTGAACACTGAAGCTTTCTTT. Its translation is CSVDSLNTEAFF.

This clone occurred a few times. The chain is built from TRBV5-1 and TRBJ1-1, with D hard to call. V lost 3 bases and J 3 bases, leaving 9 bases between the germline ends. The CDR3 sequence is 13 residues long. Germline V gene data show CDR1 as SGHRS and CDR2 as YFSETQ. The CDR3 DNA sequence: TGCGCCAGCAGCTCCTACAGCTACACTGAAGCTTTCTTT. Encoded protein: CASSSYSYTEAFF.

This clone was counted a few times. The chain recombines TRBV10-2 with TRBJ1-5; 8 bases line up with TRBD1. In germline, CDR1 is WSHSY, CDR2 SAAADI. Germline trimming cut 5 bases from V and 6 bases from J; bases unmatched to any gene: 3. The CDR3 is 13 residues long. CDR3 in DNA: TGCGCCAGCAGTTCACAGGGGGGTCAGCCCCAGCATTTT. Its translation is CASSSQGGQPQHF.

V is TRBV27 and J is TRBJ2-2, with D hard to call. Germline V CDR1 and CDR2: MNHEY, SMNVEV (reference sequence). V was pared by 7 bases and J by 0 bases, with 12 bases between. CDR3 length: 15 residues. The CDR3 spells CASKELDANTGELFF. The CDR3 DNA sequence: TGTGCCAGCAAGGAGCTTGATGCGAACACCGGGGAGCTGTTTTTT.

The V gene is TRBV6-5, the J gene TRBJ2-2, with 9 bases that match TRBD2. With 0 bases clipped from V and 13 bases from J, the junction kept 9 bases outside the gene matches. The CDR3 sequence is 15 residues long. CDR1 is MNHEY, CDR2 SVGAGI, per germline. The CDR3 coding sequence is TGTGCCAGCAGTTACTCGACTGGGCGGGAGGGAGTGCTGTTTTTT. Amino acids: CASSYSTGREGVLFF.

This clone turned up a few times. The rearrangement uses TRBV5-1 and TRBJ2-5; the D gene is possibly TRBD1 (5 bases). V lost 4 bases, J lost 6 bases, and 13 bases lay in between. CDR3 length: 13 residues. Germline lookup yields CDR1 SGHRS and CDR2 YFSETQ. This CDR3 reads CASSPDRWKTQYF. DNA for the CDR3: TGCGCCAGCAGCCCCGACAGATGGAAGACCCAGTACTTC.

This rearrangement joins TRBV25-1 to TRBJ2-1; 11 nucleotides line up with TRBD2. The trim removed 6 bases at V and 4 bases at J, leaving 11 bases unmatched. CDR3 length: 17 amino acids. Germline V gene data show CDR1 as MGHDK and CDR2 as SYGVNS. The DNA for the CDR3 is TGTGCCAGCAGCGAGGAACTAGCGGGAGTAGGGTACAATGAGCAGTTCTTC. Its translation: CASSEELAGVGYNEQFF.

This clone was recorded a few times. The genes are TRBV7-6 and TRBJ1-1; D unclear. CDR1 is SGHVS, CDR2 FNYEAQ, per germline. V dropped 4 bases and J dropped 0 bases, with 12 bases sitting between them. CDR3 size: 15 residues. CDR3 sequence: CASSSIRLVNTEAFF. CDR3 nucleotides: TGTGCCAGCAGCTCTATACGTTTGGTGAACACTGAAGCTTTCTTT.

This clone was detected a few times. The V call is TRBV11-2, the J call TRBJ2-1; 11 nucleotides match TRBD2. The V and J ends lost 5 bases and 4 bases, in that order; junction bases with no gene match: 10. The CDR3 totals 17 residues. Per the germline V gene, CDR1 is SGHAT and CDR2 is FQNNGV. The CDR3 coding sequence is TGTGCCAGCAGCCACCCGGGACTAGCGGAGACATACAATGAGCAGTTCTTC. Translation: CASSHPGLAETYNEQFF.

The chain recombines TRBV14 with TRBJ2-3, with a tentative D call TRBD1 (5 bases). Germline values: CDR1 SGHDN, CDR2 FVKESK. V dropped 4 bases and J dropped 6 bases, with 17 bases sitting between them. CDR3 length: 15 amino acids. CDR3 residues: CASSPLDWGSDTQYF. In DNA, the CDR3 is TGTGCCAGCAGCCCTTTAGACTGGGGCTCGGATACGCAGTATTTT.

This clone was seen only a few times. The chain carries TRBV5-1 and TRBJ2-2, with a tentative D call TRBD2 (7 bases). Trimming left V 2 bases short and J 4 bases short, with 12 bases between. Germline-derived CDR1 and CDR2 are SGHRS and YFSETQ. This CDR3 comprises 15 residues. The CDR3: CASSFGGRSTGELFF. The CDR3 DNA reads TGCGCCAGCAGCTTCGGGGGGCGTAGCACCGGGGAGCTGTTTTTT. The entire variable domain, with the rest obtained from reference TRBV5-1 and TRBJ2-2, is as follows: KAGVTQTPRYLIKTRGQQVTLSCSPISGHRSVSWYQQTPGQGLQFLFEYFSETQRNKGNFPGRFSGRQFSNSRSEMNVSTLELGDSALYLCASSFGGRSTGELFFGEGSRLTVL.

This clone has more than one count but fewer than ten. This chain links TRBV7-9 with TRBJ2-3; 10 nucleotides line up with TRBD2. CDR1 and CDR2 from the germline V gene are SEHNR and FQNEAQ (reference sequence). The CDR3 is 15 residues long. V lost 5 bases to trimming and J lost 1 base; unmatched junction nucleotides: 3. CDR3: CASSTSGKGTDTQYF. The CDR3 bases are TGTGCCAGCAGCACTAGCGGGAAGGGCACAGATACGCAGTATTTT.

The rearrangement links TRBV6-4 to TRBJ2-7; TRBD1 matches 10 bases. The CDR3 totals 15 residues. V dropped 5 bases and J dropped 7; count of bases not matched to a gene: 11. Germline V CDR1 and CDR2: MRHNA, SNTAGT. Here the CDR3 reads CASSLPGQGWLEQYF. CDR3 coding DNA: TGTGCCAGCAGTTTGCCGGGACAGGGGTGGTTGGAGCAGTACTTC.

This clone has only a few counts. The CDR3 DNA reads TGTGCCAGCAGCCCGACAGGGACCCAAGAGACCCAGTACTTC. Translation: CASSPTGTQETQYF. The V call is TRBV27, the J call TRBJ2-5, with 7 positions matching TRBD1. Unmatched junction bases numbered 5, after V lost 6 bases and J lost 1 base. CDR3 length equals 14 residues. Germline V lookup: CDR1 MNHEY, CDR2 SMNVEV (reference sequence).

This chain links TRBV7-2 with TRBJ2-7; 7 positions agree with TRBD1. CDR3 length equals 15 residues. The germline CDR1 and CDR2 sequences are SGHTA and FQGNSA. The trim removed 4 bases at V and 2 bases at J, leaving 8 bases unmatched. CDR3 DNA sequence: TGTGCCAGCAGCTCCCCCAACAGGGGCCCCTACGAGCAGTACTTC. Its translation: CASSSPNRGPYEQYF.

This clone was seen a few times. This chain joins TRBV5-1 and TRBJ2-7, with D perhaps TRBD2 (6 bases). CDR3 length: 15 amino acids. Between the trimmed V and J ends, which lost 4 bases and 0 bases, there was a span of 14 bases. Germline CDR1 is SGHRS and CDR2 is YFSETQ. CDR3 sequence: CASSPMGGDSYEQYF. The DNA of the CDR3 is TGCGCCAGCAGCCCCATGGGAGGAGACTCCTACGAGCAGTACTTC.